Described below is a single T cell receptor (beta chain) sequence and its context. The antigen it recognizes is unknown. It has no much larger one-base neighbor in the sample; base qualities were not kept. This entry is derived from a study of OX40 agonist ivuxolimab in advanced cancers. Regarding the research as a whole: The costimulatory receptor OX40 (CD134) was targeted by ivuxolimab, a fully human IgG2 agonistic monoclonal antibody. A male proportion of about 79% and a mean age of 60 years, ranging from roughly 23 to 90, were recorded for the dose-escalation cohort. Three dose-escalation patients achieved partial responses, one with hepatocellular carcinoma and two with cutaneous melanoma. Intravenous ivuxolimab was administered to patients every 2 weeks at six dose levels: 0.01, 0.1, 0.3, 1.5, 3 and 10 mg/kg. The point of sequencing TCRbeta in the periphery was to test whether ivuxolimab changed TCR sequence diversity and drove clonal T-cell expansion. The paper describes the monotherapy dose-escalation part (N of about 50 patients) of the phase I trial of ivuxolimab. Of the roughly 51 patients in dose escalation, 19 had hepatocellular carcinoma, around 15 had melanoma, 9 had renal cell carcinoma and 9 had head and neck cancer. Patients were allowed to have had prior anti-PD-1, anti-PD-L1 or anti-CTLA-4 therapy, and approximately 40% of the dose-escalation patients had previously received checkpoint inhibitors.

The trial excluded patients who had a history of autoimmune disease or were on systemic immunosuppression. Peripheral blood for TCR sequencing was collected from all dose cohorts at baseline, on cycle 4 day 1, and on cycle 7 day 1. The samples were taken from a phase I, first-in-human, multicenter, open-label dose-escalation trial of ivuxolimab. Adults with locally advanced or metastatic head and neck squamous cell, hepatocellular, melanoma or renal cell carcinoma were enrolled in the trial. CD4+ and CD8+ T cells were sorted separately from peripheral blood before TCR sequencing. Genomic DNA was isolated from the sorted cells so that the TCRbeta CDR3 region could be sequenced. The immunoSEQ Assay was used to sequence the TCRbeta CDR3 regions. TCRdb took this table from immuneACCESS and kept in-frame rearrangements with V and J called. Such tables lack part of the clones; where checked against another copy, unresolved V genes explain under half of the gap, and the rest is unexplained. The sample table contains about 100,000 clones; only one count was recorded for 85% to 90% of them. Roughly 0.17% of the sample lies in the top ten.

General study outcomes and caveats: In partial responders in the 0.1-3.0 mg/kg groups, normalized peripheral clonal expansion was found to be among the lowest, especially among CD8+ T cells. After ivuxolimab, CD8+ T cells had more expanded clones than CD4+ T cells on average. The antigen specificity of the clonally expanded peripheral T cells was not determined. At doses of 0.1 to 3.0 mg/kg, clonal expansion of both CD4+ and CD8+ T cells in blood was seen between baseline and week 6. Low levels of normalized T-cell clonal expansion were also seen in some patients who did not respond.

The CDR3 holds 17 amino acids from the cysteine to the phenylalanine. The retained sequence is limited to the CDR3, 51 bases, with the frame set at the first base. In the germline V gene, CDR1 corresponds to SQVTM and CDR2 to ANQGSEA. For this chain, trimming is 6 bases at the V end and 1 base at the J end, and the number of junction bases without a gene match is 13. The specimen comprised CD4+ or CD8+ T cells sorted from blood, sampled in a trial of the OX40 agonist ivuxolimab. This clonotype was obtained from an adult with an advanced solid tumor such as melanoma, head and neck, liver or kidney cancer. The chain is encoded by TRBV29-1 joined to TRBJ1-5; 9 nucleotides in the junction match TRBD1. The CDR3 protein sequence reads: CSVVLSGTGLSNQPQHF. The bases are TGCAGCGTGGTTCTGTCCGGGACAGGGCTCAGCAATCAGCCCCAGCATTTT.